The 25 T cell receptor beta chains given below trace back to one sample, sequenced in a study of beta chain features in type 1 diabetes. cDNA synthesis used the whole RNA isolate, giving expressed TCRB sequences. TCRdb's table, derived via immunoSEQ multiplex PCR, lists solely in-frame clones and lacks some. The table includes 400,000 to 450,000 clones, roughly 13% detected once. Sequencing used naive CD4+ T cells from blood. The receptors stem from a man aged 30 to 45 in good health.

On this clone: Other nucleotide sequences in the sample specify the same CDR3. The CDR3 region is CASSPLGQGNSPLHF. The DNA for the CDR3 is TGTGCCAGCTCACCCTTGGGACAGGGGAATTCACCCCTCCACTTT. The chain is built from TRBV18 and TRBJ1-6; 10 positions match TRBD1. V gave up 3 bases and J gave up 7 bases; unmatched junction bases: 3. The CDR3 consists of 15 residues. CDR1 and CDR2 from the germline V gene are KGHSH and LQKENI.

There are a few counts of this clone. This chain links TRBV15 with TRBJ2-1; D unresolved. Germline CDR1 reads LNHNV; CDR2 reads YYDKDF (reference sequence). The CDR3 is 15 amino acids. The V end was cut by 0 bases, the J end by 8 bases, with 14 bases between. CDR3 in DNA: TGTGCCACCAGCAGAGATCCGGGCACCTGGGATGAGCAGTTCTTC. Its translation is CATSRDPGTWDEQFF.

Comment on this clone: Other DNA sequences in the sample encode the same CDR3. CDR3 nucleotides: TGTGCCAGCAGCCCTAGCGGGACTAGCACAGATACGCAGTATTTT. This gives the protein CASSPSGTSTDTQYF. The chain combines TRBV7-2 with TRBJ2-3, with 9 positions matching TRBD2. Germline V gene sequence: CDR1 SGHTA, CDR2 FQGNSA. J lost 0 bases, V lost 5 bases, and 3 bases had no gene match. There are 15 residues in the CDR3.

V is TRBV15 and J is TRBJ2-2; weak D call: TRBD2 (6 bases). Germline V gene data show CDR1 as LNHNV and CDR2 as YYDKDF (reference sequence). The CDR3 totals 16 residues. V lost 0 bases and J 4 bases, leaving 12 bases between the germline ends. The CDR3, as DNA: TGTGCCACCAGCAGAGATGGGACTTTTCTCACCGGGGAGCTGTTTTTT. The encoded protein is CATSRDGTFLTGELFF.

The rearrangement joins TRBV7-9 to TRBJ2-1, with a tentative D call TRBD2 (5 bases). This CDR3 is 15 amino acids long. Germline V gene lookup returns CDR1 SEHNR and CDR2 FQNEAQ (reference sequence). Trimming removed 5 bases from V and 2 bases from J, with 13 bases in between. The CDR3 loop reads CASSVPGSTYNEQFF. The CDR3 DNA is TGTGCCAGCAGCGTCCCGGGGTCAACCTACAATGAGCAGTTCTTC.

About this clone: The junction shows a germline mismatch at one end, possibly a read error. The CDR3 reads CASSLDWQETQYF. The CDR3 nucleotides are TGTGCCAGCAGTTTAGACTGGCAAGAGACCCAGTACTTC. The V and J genes are TRBV11-2 and TRBJ2-5, with unresolved D. The CDR3 has 13 residues. The germline V gene encodes CDR1 SGHAT and CDR2 FQNNGV.

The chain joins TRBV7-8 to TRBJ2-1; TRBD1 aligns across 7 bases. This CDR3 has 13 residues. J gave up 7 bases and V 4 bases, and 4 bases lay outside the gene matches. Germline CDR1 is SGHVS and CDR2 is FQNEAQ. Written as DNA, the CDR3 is TGTGCCAGCAGCTCACTGACAGGGAATGAGCAGTTCTTC. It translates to CASSSLTGNEQFF.

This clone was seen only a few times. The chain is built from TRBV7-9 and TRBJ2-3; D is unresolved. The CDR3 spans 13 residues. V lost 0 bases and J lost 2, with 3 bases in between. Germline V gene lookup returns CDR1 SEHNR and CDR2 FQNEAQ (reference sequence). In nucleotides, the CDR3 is TGTGCCAGCAGCTTAGCCTCCACAGATACGCAGTATTTT. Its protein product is CASSLASTDTQYF.

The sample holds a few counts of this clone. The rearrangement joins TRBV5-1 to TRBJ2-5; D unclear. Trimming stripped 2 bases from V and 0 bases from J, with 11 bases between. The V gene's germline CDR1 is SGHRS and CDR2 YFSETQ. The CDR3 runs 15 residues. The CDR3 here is CASSLNAPYQETQYF. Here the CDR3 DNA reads TGCGCCAGCAGCTTAAATGCCCCGTACCAAGAGACCCAGTACTTC. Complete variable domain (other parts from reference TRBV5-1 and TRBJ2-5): KAGVTQTPRYLIKTRGQQVTLSCSPISGHRSVSWYQQTPGQGLQFLFEYFSETQRNKGNFPGRFSGRQFSNSRSEMNVSTLELGDSALYLCASSLNAPYQETQYFGPGTRLLVL.

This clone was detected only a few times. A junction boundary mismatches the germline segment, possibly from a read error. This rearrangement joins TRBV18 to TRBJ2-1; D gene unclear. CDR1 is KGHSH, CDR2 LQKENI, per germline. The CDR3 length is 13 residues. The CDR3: CASSLSQYNELLF. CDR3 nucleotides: TGTGCCAGCTCACTCTCACAGTACAATGAGTTACTCTTC.

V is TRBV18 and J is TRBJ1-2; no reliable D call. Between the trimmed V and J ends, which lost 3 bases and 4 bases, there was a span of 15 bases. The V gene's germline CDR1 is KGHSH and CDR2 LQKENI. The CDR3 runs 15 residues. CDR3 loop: CASSPLDAETYGYTF. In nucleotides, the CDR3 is TGTGCCAGCTCACCTCTTGATGCCGAAACCTATGGCTACACCTTC.

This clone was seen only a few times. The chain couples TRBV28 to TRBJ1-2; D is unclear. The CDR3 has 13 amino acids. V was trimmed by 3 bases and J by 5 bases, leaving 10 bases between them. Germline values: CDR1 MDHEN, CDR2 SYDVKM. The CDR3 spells CASSFGYTYGYTF. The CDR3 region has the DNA TGTGCCAGCAGTTTCGGATACACTTATGGCTACACCTTC.

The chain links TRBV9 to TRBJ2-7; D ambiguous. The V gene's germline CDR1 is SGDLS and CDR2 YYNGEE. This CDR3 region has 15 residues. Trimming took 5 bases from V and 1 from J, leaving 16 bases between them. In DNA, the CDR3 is TGTGCCAGCAGTGAACTACTGGTACGATCCTACGAGCAGTACGTC. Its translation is CASSELLVRSYEQYV.

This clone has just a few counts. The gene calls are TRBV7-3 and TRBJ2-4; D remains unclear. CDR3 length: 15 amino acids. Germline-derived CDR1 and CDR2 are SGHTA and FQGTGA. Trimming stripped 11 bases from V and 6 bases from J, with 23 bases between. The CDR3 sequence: CAFPDGPCTPNIQYF. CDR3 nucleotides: TGTGCCTTTCCCGACGGTCCCTGCACTCCAAACATTCAGTACTTC. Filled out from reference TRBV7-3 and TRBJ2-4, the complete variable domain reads GAGVSQTPSNKVTEKGKYVELRCDPISGHTALYWYRQSLGQGPEFLIYFQGTGAADDSGLPNDRFFAVRPEGSVSTLKIQRTERGDSAVYLCAFPDGPCTPNIQYFGAGTRLSVL.

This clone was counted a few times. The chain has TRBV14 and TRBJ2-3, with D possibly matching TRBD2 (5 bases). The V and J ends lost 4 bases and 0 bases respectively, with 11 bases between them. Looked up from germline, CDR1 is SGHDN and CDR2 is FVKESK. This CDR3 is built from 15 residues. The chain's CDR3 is CASSPVLASTDTQYF. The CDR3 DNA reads TGTGCCAGCAGCCCGGTGCTAGCCAGCACAGATACGCAGTATTTT. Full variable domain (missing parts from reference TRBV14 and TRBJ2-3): EAGVTQFPSHSVIEKGQTVTLRCDPISGHDNLYWYRRVMGKEIKFLLHFVKESKQDESGMPNNRFLAERTGGTYSTLKVQPAELEDSGVYFCASSPVLASTDTQYFGPGTRLTVL.

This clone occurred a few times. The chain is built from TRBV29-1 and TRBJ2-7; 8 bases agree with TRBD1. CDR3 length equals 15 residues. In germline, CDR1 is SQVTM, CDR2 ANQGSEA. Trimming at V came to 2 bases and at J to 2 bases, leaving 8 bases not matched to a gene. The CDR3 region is CSVENRDRPTYEQYF. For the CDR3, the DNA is TGCAGCGTTGAAAACCGGGACAGGCCGACCTACGAGCAGTACTTC.

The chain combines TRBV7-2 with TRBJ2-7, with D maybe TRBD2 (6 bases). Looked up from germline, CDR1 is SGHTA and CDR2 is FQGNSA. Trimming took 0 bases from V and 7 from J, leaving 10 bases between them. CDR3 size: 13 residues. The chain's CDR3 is CASSLARGGEQYV. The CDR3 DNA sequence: TGTGCCAGCAGCTTAGCGCGGGGTGGGGAGCAGTACGTC.

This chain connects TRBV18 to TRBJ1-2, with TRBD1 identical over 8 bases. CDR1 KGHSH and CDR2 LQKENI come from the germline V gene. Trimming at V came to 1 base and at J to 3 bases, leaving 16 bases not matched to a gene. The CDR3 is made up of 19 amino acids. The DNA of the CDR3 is TGTGCCAGCTCACCACGTCAGGGGGCGGTGGGGACCAGCGACTATGGCTACACCTTC. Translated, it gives CASSPRQGAVGTSDYGYTF.

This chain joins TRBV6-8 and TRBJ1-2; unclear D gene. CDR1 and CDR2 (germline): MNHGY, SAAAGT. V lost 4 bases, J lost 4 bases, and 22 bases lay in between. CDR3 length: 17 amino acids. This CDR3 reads CASSSELCSRKTYGYTF. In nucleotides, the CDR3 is TGTGCCAGCAGTTCAGAACTATGCTCTAGAAAGACCTATGGCTACACCTTC.

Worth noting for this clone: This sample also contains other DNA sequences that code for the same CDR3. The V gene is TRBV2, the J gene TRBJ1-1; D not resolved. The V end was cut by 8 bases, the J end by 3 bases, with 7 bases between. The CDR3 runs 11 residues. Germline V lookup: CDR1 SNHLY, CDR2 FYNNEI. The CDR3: CASRPDTEAFF. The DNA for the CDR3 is TGTGCCAGCCGGCCCGACACTGAAGCTTTCTTT.

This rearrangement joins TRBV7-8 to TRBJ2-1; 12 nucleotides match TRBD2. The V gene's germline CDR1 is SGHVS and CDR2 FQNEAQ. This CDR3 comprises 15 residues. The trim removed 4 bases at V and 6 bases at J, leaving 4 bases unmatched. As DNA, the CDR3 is TGTGCCAGCAGCTCGGGACTAGCGGGCCTCAATGAGCAGTTCTTC. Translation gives CASSSGLAGLNEQFF.

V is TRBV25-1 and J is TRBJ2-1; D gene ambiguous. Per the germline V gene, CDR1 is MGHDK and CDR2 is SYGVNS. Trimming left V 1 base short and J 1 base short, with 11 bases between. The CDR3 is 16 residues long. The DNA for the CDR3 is TGTGCCAGCAGTGAATTAGCAGGTTGGTCCTACAATGAGCAGTTCTTC. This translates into CASSELAGWSYNEQFF.

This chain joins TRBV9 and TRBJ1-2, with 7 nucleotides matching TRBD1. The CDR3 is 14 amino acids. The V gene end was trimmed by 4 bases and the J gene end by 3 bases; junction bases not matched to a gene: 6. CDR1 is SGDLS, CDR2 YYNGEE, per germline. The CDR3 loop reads CASSPAGTDYGYTF. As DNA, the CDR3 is TGTGCCAGCAGCCCGGCCGGGACAGACTATGGCTACACCTTC.

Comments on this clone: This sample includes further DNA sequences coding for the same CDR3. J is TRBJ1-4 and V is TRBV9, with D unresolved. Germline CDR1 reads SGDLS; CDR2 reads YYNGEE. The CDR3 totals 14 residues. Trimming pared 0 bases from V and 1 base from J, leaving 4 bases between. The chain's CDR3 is CASSVGGTNEKLFF. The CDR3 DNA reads TGTGCCAGCAGCGTAGGGGGAACTAATGAAAAACTGTTTTTT.

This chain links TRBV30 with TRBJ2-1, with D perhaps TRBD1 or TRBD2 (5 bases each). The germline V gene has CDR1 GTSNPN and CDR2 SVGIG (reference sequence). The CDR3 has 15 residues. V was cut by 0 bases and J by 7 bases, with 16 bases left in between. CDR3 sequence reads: CAWSVRLAWGNEQFF. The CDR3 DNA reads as TGTGCCTGGAGTGTACGGCTAGCCTGGGGGAATGAGCAGTTCTTC.